Following are 32 T cell receptor beta chains from one sample sequenced in a study of shared clonotypes between healthy human individuals. Clones were read by immunoSEQ multiplex PCR, and TCRdb kept only the in-frame ones, dropping some. The data hold about 2.4 million clones, with 93% observed a single time. The sequencing sample was made of naive CD4+ T cells from PBMCs. Specified subset: CD45RA+ positively selected. The receptor source for this set is a man between 18 and 35 years old in good health. Some clones in this sample may be carry-over from other donors' samples.

This chain joins TRBV4-1 and TRBJ2-5; 11 nucleotides align to TRBD2. V shed 1 base and J 5 bases; nucleotides not matched to a gene: 12. Per germline, CDR1 MGHRA and CDR2 YSYEKL. The CDR3 is made up of 18 amino acids. CDR3 protein: CASSQARLAGGLLETQYF. The CDR3 bases are TGCGCCAGCAGCCAAGCGCGGCTAGCGGGAGGTCTATTGGAGACCCAGTACTTC.

This clone turned up a few times. The identical CDR3 is also encoded by other nucleotide sequences in the sample. This chain connects TRBV9 to TRBJ2-2, with 7 positions matching TRBD1. The ends lost 0 bases at V and 1 base at J; junction bases unmatched: 0. The CDR3 runs 15 residues. Germline CDR1 reads SGDLS; CDR2 reads YYNGEE. CDR3 sequence reads: CASSVDRGNTGELFF. Here the CDR3 DNA reads TGTGCCAGCAGCGTAGACAGGGGGAACACCGGGGAGCTGTTTTTT.

This clone appeared once. The chain recombines TRBV15 with TRBJ1-1, with D unresolved. This CDR3 region has 14 residues. CDR1 LNHNV and CDR2 YYDKDF come from the germline V gene (reference sequence). Trimming left V 2 bases short and J 1 base short, with 8 bases between. The CDR3 nucleotides read TGTGCCACCAGCAGACGGTCGGGGAACACTGAAGCTTTCTTT. Translating gives CATSRRSGNTEAFF.

The chain couples TRBV4-1 to TRBJ2-1; 12 bases agree with TRBD2. The V segment lost 3 bases and the J segment 6 bases; nucleotides outside the gene matches: 6. This CDR3 has 16 amino acids. Germline V gene lookup returns CDR1 MGHRA and CDR2 YSYEKL. CDR3 region: CASSHSSSGRANEQFF. Here the CDR3 DNA reads TGCGCCAGCAGCCATTCCTCTAGCGGGAGGGCCAATGAGCAGTTCTTC.

This clone showed up just once. The chain links TRBV4-3 to TRBJ1-2, with TRBD1 as a possible D gene (5 bases). The CDR3 runs 15 residues. The V end was cut by 2 bases, the J end by 4 bases, with 14 bases between. Per the germline V gene, CDR1 is LGHNA and CDR2 is YSLEER. The CDR3 is CASSQNPTGSYGYTF. CDR3 bases: TGCGCCAGCAGCCAAAATCCCACAGGTTCCTATGGCTACACCTTC.

The V gene is TRBV30, the J gene TRBJ2-5, with a possible D match to TRBD1 (5 bases). V was trimmed by 4 bases and J by 5 bases, leaving 14 bases between them. Per the germline V gene, CDR1 is GTSNPN and CDR2 is SVGIG (reference sequence). The CDR3 totals 13 residues. In DNA form, the CDR3 reads TGTGCCTGGAAAAGAGGAGCAGGGGAGACCCAGTACTTC. This encodes CAWKRGAGETQYF.

This clone was seen many times. The rearrangement joins TRBV6-1 to TRBJ1-5; D gene ambiguous. V lost 6 bases and J 0 bases, leaving 12 bases between the germline ends. This CDR3 contains 15 residues. Per germline, CDR1 MNHNS and CDR2 SASEGT. The CDR3 loop reads CASSPSRGSNQPQHF. The CDR3 DNA is TGTGCCAGCAGCCCCTCCCGGGGTAGCAATCAGCCCCAGCATTTT.

The chain uses TRBV28 and TRBJ1-1; D not certain. Trimming shortened V by 7 bases and J by 5 bases, and 11 bases separated the two germline ends. Per the germline V gene, CDR1 is MDHEN and CDR2 is SYDVKM. CDR3 length: 12 residues. In DNA form, the CDR3 reads TGTGCCAGCACCGCGAGGGTTACTGAAGCTTTCTTT. This translates into CASTARVTEAFF.

The chain uses TRBV11-2 and TRBJ2-1, with D tentatively TRBD1 or TRBD2 (5 bases each). CDR1 and CDR2 from the germline V gene are SGHAT and FQNNGV. V lost 5 bases and J 6 bases, leaving 17 bases between the germline ends. This CDR3 spans 15 amino acids. CDR3 nucleotide sequence: TGTGCCAGCAGCCCATCCGGGACCTTGGGCAATGAGCAGTTCTTC. It translates to CASSPSGTLGNEQFF.

The V gene is TRBV12-5, the J gene TRBJ2-3; D is perhaps TRBD1 (6 bases). The CDR3 covers 14 residues. Germline assignment: CDR1 LGHNT and CDR2 FRNRAP. Trimming took off 3 bases at V and 6 bases at J, with 13 bases between the two ends. CDR3 DNA sequence: TGTGCTAGTGGTTTCGGACAGCCAGTGGATACGCAGTATTTT. Its translation: CASGFGQPVDTQYF.

This clone was observed a few times. The chain has TRBV19 and TRBJ2-5; D is perhaps TRBD1 (5 bases). This CDR3 spans 11 amino acids. The V end was cut by 6 bases, the J end by 5 bases, with 7 bases between. Germline assignment: CDR1 LNHDA and CDR2 SQIVND (reference sequence). The CDR3 spells CASSPGETQYF. The DNA for the CDR3 is TGTGCCAGTAGCCCAGGGGAGACCCAGTACTTC.

The chain couples TRBV7-2 to TRBJ1-1; D gene ambiguous. V lost 1 base to trimming and J lost 7 bases, with 10 bases between them. The germline V gene encodes CDR1 SGHTA and CDR2 FQGNSA. The CDR3 has 13 amino acids. CDR3 sequence reads: CASSLVGVGEAFF. CDR3 nucleotide sequence: TGTGCCAGCAGCTTAGTTGGTGTCGGTGAAGCTTTCTTT.

V is TRBV6-6 and J is TRBJ2-7, with a possible D match to TRBD2 (5 bases). Trimming left V 6 bases short and J 4 bases short, with 19 bases between. CDR1 and CDR2 (germline): MNHNY, SVGAGI (reference sequence). The CDR3 has 15 amino acids. The CDR3 is CASSPGNSFPYEQYF. DNA for the CDR3: TGTGCCAGCAGCCCCGGGAACTCTTTCCCATACGAGCAGTACTTC.

The chain carries TRBV2 and TRBJ2-7; a weak D match, TRBD1 (6 bases). The CDR3 contains 14 residues. Trimming stripped 6 bases from V and 5 bases from J, with 17 bases between. Germline V gene lookup returns CDR1 SNHLY and CDR2 FYNNEI. The CDR3 sequence: CASSLGTGLHEQYF. The CDR3 bases are TGTGCCAGCAGCCTTGGTACAGGGCTCCACGAGCAGTACTTC.

J is TRBJ2-1 and V is TRBV27, with 10 nucleotides matching TRBD2. J lost 10 bases, V lost 8 bases, and 14 bases had no gene match. Germline CDR1 is MNHEY and CDR2 is SMNVEV (reference sequence). CDR3 length: 15 amino acids. The CDR3 is CASVGELAGAREQFF. CDR3 coding DNA: TGTGCCAGCGTCGGGGAGCTAGCGGGAGCCCGGGAGCAGTTCTTC.

The sample holds one count of this clone. The V gene is TRBV7-2, the J gene TRBJ1-1; D unclear. With 5 bases removed from V and 5 bases from J, the gap between germline ends came to 15 bases. Germline values: CDR1 SGHTA, CDR2 FQGNSA. The CDR3 covers 14 residues. The CDR3 spells CASSLGGFRTEAFF. As DNA, the CDR3 is TGTGCCAGCAGCCTCGGAGGGTTCCGGACTGAAGCTTTCTTT.

This rearrangement joins TRBV5-8 to TRBJ2-1, with TRBD1 matching 9 bases. This CDR3 spans 14 amino acids. Trimming cost V 5 bases and J 5 bases; bases outside gene matches: 5. Germline CDR1 and CDR2: SGHTS and YDEGEE. CDR3 DNA sequence: TGTGCCAGCAGAAGGGACAGGGTGAACAATGAGCAGTTCTTC. It yields the protein CASRRDRVNNEQFF.

This clone was detected once. J is TRBJ1-4 and V is TRBV18; D uncertain. CDR1 is KGHSH and CDR2 is LQKENI in the germline V gene. V dropped 3 bases and J dropped 2 bases, with 13 bases sitting between them. The CDR3 loop spans 16 amino acids. The CDR3 sequence: CASSPETRRTNEKLFF. As DNA, the CDR3 is TGTGCCAGCTCACCCGAGACTCGGAGGACTAATGAAAAACTGTTTTTT.

The CDR3 DNA reads as TGCGCCAGCAGCCTAGGGACTAGCGAAACCACAGATACGCAGTATTTT. This sequence encodes CASSLGTSETTDTQYF. This chain joins TRBV5-1 and TRBJ2-3; TRBD2 matches 10 bases. Trimming cost V 4 bases and J 2 bases; bases outside gene matches: 7. The germline V gene has CDR1 SGHRS and CDR2 YFSETQ. This CDR3 is 16 amino acids long.

This chain joins TRBV28 and TRBJ2-7; the D gene is possibly TRBD2 (5 bases). V dropped 6 bases and J dropped 2 bases, with 11 bases sitting between them. Looked up from germline, CDR1 is MDHEN and CDR2 is SYDVKM. This CDR3 is built from 13 residues. CDR3 coding DNA: TGTGCCAGCAGATCCGGGAACACCTACGAGCAGTACTTC. Its translation: CASRSGNTYEQYF.

The CDR3 loop reads CASRSDSRYGYTF. CDR3 in DNA: TGTGCCAGCAGGTCGGACAGTCGTTATGGCTACACCTTC. The rearrangement joins TRBV27 to TRBJ1-2; D may be TRBD1 (6 bases). The CDR3 runs to 13 residues. Trimming cost V 6 bases and J 5 bases, with 13 bases left between them. The germline CDR1 and CDR2 sequences are MNHEY and SMNVEV (reference sequence).

This chain links TRBV5-6 with TRBJ1-1; 8 bases agree with TRBD1. J was trimmed by 8 bases and V by 2 bases; bases with no gene match: 2. The germline V gene encodes CDR1 SGHDT and CDR2 YYEEEE. This CDR3 is built from 12 residues. CDR3 DNA: TGTGCCAGCAGCTTACAGGGGGTGGAAGCTTTCTTT. It is translated as CASSLQGVEAFF.

The rearrangement joins TRBV7-2 to TRBJ2-2, with 7 bases matching TRBD2. The germline V gene has CDR1 SGHTA and CDR2 FQGNSA. V lost 3 bases to trimming and J lost 7 bases; unmatched junction nucleotides: 5. The CDR3 length is 14 residues. The CDR3 DNA reads TGTGCCAGCAGCTTCACTAGCGTATACGGGGAGCTGTTTTTT. Its protein product is CASSFTSVYGELFF.

V usage is TRBV28 and J usage is TRBJ1-3, with D uncertain. Germline V gene lookup returns CDR1 MDHEN and CDR2 SYDVKM. Trimming removed 6 bases at V and 0 bases at J, with 12 bases between. The CDR3 is 15 amino acids. The CDR3 loop reads CASRHDGSSGNTIYF. Here the CDR3 DNA reads TGTGCCAGCAGGCACGATGGAAGCTCTGGAAACACCATATATTTT.

The chain recombines TRBV7-3 with TRBJ2-1; TRBD1 agrees at 10 bases. The CDR3 spans 14 residues. Germline-derived CDR1 and CDR2 are SGHTA and FQGTGA. V lost 4 bases, J lost 9 bases, and 6 bases stayed unmatched. CDR3 sequence: CASSSGQGTSEQFF. In nucleotides, the CDR3 is TGTGCCAGCAGCTCGGGACAGGGGACAAGTGAGCAGTTCTTC.

Details on this clone: Other DNA sequences in the same sample also yield this CDR3. The chain recombines TRBV27 with TRBJ1-4, with TRBD1 as a possible D gene (5 bases). From germline, CDR1 is MNHEY and CDR2 SMNVEV (reference sequence). There are 13 residues in the CDR3. Trimming pared 4 bases from V and 8 bases from J, leaving 11 bases between. For the CDR3, the DNA is TGTGCCAGCAGTTACCGTCGGGGGGAAAAACTGTTTTTT. Encoded protein: CASSYRRGEKLFF.

The chain has TRBV5-1 and TRBJ2-6; D is undetermined. The CDR3 is made up of 15 amino acids. Germline loops: CDR1 SGHRS, CDR2 YFSETQ. V was trimmed by 3 bases and J by 2 bases, leaving 9 bases between them. The CDR3 sequence is CASSSMKAGANVLTF. In nucleotides, the CDR3 is TGCGCCAGCAGCTCTATGAAGGCTGGGGCCAACGTCCTGACTTTC. Using reference TRBV5-1 and TRBJ2-6 for the parts outside the CDR3, the full variable domain is KAGVTQTPRYLIKTRGQQVTLSCSPISGHRSVSWYQQTPGQGLQFLFEYFSETQRNKGNFPGRFSGRQFSNSRSEMNVSTLELGDSALYLCASSSMKAGANVLTFGAGSRLTVL.

The chain carries TRBV5-1 and TRBJ2-1, with D perhaps matching TRBD2 (5 bases). With 4 bases removed from V and 2 bases from J, the gap between germline ends came to 16 bases. CDR1 SGHRS and CDR2 YFSETQ come from the germline V gene. The CDR3 length is 16 residues. This chain's CDR3 is CASSLGLGSAYNEQFF. The CDR3 DNA follows: TGCGCCAGCAGCCTGGGGTTGGGGAGTGCCTACAATGAGCAGTTCTTC.

J is TRBJ2-7 and V is TRBV5-4; 7 positions match TRBD2. The CDR3 totals 15 residues. V was clipped by 3 bases and J by 1 base; unmatched bases: 7. Germline CDR1 SGHNT, CDR2 YYREEE (reference sequence). Here the CDR3 DNA reads TGTGCCAGCAGCTCTTCCCCTAGCGGTTCCTACGAGCAGTACTTC. This sequence encodes CASSSSPSGSYEQYF.

V gene TRBV18 combines with J gene TRBJ2-7; 10 bases align to TRBD1. Unmatched junction bases numbered 5, after V lost 3 bases and J lost 3 bases. This CDR3 is built from 15 residues. The germline V gene encodes CDR1 KGHSH and CDR2 LQKENI. For the CDR3, the DNA is TGTGCCAGCTCACCCACCTGGACAGGGGGCTACGAGCAGTACTTC. It specifies CASSPTWTGGYEQYF.

J is TRBJ2-5 and V is TRBV7-9; 7 bases line up with TRBD2. Germline CDR1 reads SEHNR; CDR2 reads FQNEAQ (reference sequence). The length of the CDR3 is 15 residues. V lost 3 bases and J lost 5; bases outside the gene matches: 9. In nucleotides, the CDR3 is TGTGCCAGCAGCTTCCCGGGCGGGAGTGGGGAGACCCAGTACTTC. It specifies CASSFPGGSGETQYF.

The chain has TRBV9 and TRBJ2-7, with D unclear. Germline values: CDR1 SGDLS, CDR2 YYNGEE. V lost 6 bases, J lost 5 bases, and 15 bases lay in between. The CDR3 is 13 amino acids. CDR3 loop: CASTRTDGNEQYF. CDR3 nucleotides: TGTGCCAGCACCCGTACCGACGGAAACGAGCAGTACTTC. Filled out from reference TRBV9 and TRBJ2-7, the complete variable domain reads DSGVTQTPKHLITATGQRVTLRCSPRSGDLSVYWYQQSLDQGLQFLIQYYNGEERAKGNILERFSAQQFPDLHSELNLSSLELGDSALYFCASTRTDGNEQYFGPGTRLTVT.